Presented here are 8 T cell receptor beta chains from one specimen sequenced in a study of response to subunit inactivated influenza vaccine. TCRdb re-analysed the RT-PCR reads in MiXCR, keeping a single row per CDR3 protein. The sample has about 700,000 distinct CDR3 sequences; roughly 14% are singletons. The starting material was PBMCs from blood, obtained around 15 days before vaccination. These receptors were taken from a man over 45 who received an inactivated influenza vaccine.

There are a few counts of this clonotype. V and J are TRBV12-3 or TRBV12-4 and TRBJ2-3, with 7 bases fitting TRBD1. CDR3 size: 14 residues. The V segment lost 5 bases and the J segment 2 bases; nucleotides outside the gene matches: 4. CDR3 sequence: CASSHDRDTDTQYF. In DNA form, the CDR3 reads TGTGCCAGCAGTCATGACAGGGACACAGATACGCAGTATTTT.

The CDR3 bases are TGTGCCAGCTCCCCGGGAGGGGGGTACTACGAGCAGTACTTC. The encoded protein is CASSPGGGYYEQYF. The chain couples TRBV5-5 to TRBJ2-7; 8 positions agree with TRBD2. Trimming took 7 bases from V and 3 from J; bases not matched to a gene: 9. Germline CDR1 SGHKS, CDR2 YYEKEE (reference sequence). This CDR3 is built from 14 residues.

V and J are TRBV7-9 and TRBJ2-7, with a tentative D call TRBD2 (6 bases). Germline CDR1 and CDR2: SEHNR and FQNEAQ (reference sequence). Between the trimmed V and J ends, which lost 1 base and 0 bases, there was a span of 16 bases. The CDR3 contains 17 residues. The CDR3 loop is CASSLEGRGTHSYEQYF. The CDR3 DNA follows: TGTGCCAGCAGCTTAGAGGGACGCGGGACCCACTCCTACGAGCAGTACTTC.

V usage is TRBV20-1 and J usage is TRBJ1-5, with TRBD1 matching 9 bases. V shed 5 bases and J 7 bases; nucleotides not matched to a gene: 9. The CDR3 has 14 amino acids. The germline V gene has CDR1 DFQATT and CDR2 SNEGSKA (reference sequence). The CDR3: CSAVRDREYQPQHF. CDR3 DNA sequence: TGCAGTGCTGTAAGGGACAGGGAGTACCAGCCCCAGCATTTT.

This clonotype occurred a few times. The chain recombines TRBV7-8 with TRBJ2-4, with 8 bases lining up with TRBD2. This CDR3 contains 15 residues. With 1 base clipped from V and 8 bases from J, the junction kept 7 bases outside the gene matches. From germline, CDR1 is SGHVS and CDR2 FQNEAQ. The CDR3 nucleotides are TGTGCCAGCAGCTTAGGCGGGGGGCTCGGGGACATTCAGTACTTC. Translated: CASSLGGGLGDIQYF.

This clonotype was counted between two and nine times. V gene TRBV14 combines with J gene TRBJ2-7; 7 bases map to TRBD2. The CDR3 is made up of 15 amino acids. Per the germline V gene, CDR1 is SGHDN and CDR2 is FVKESK. The V segment lost 4 bases and the J segment 7 bases; nucleotides outside the gene matches: 13. As DNA, the CDR3 is TGTGCCAGCAGCCGTTATCTAGCGGATGCTAAAGAGCAGTACTTC. Protein: CASSRYLADAKEQYF. Combining the CDR3 with reference TRBV14 and TRBJ2-7 gives the whole variable domain EAGVTQFPSHSVIEKGQTVTLRCDPISGHDNLYWYRRVMGKEIKFLLHFVKESKQDESGMPNNRFLAERTGGTYSTLKVQPAELEDSGVYFCASSRYLADAKEQYFGPGTRLTVT.

The V and J genes are TRBV6-2 or TRBV6-3 and TRBJ1-5; no definite D call. V lost 2 bases, J lost 2 bases, and 10 bases lay in between. This CDR3 is 15 amino acids long. Germline V gene sequence: CDR1 MNHEY, CDR2 SVGEGT. The CDR3 here is CASSYRAAGNQPQHF. In DNA, the CDR3 is TGTGCCAGCAGTTACAGGGCAGCGGGCAATCAGCCCCAGCATTTT.

The chain couples TRBV5-1 to TRBJ1-4, with D possibly TRBD1 on 6 matching bases. Deletions cut 6 bases from V and 8 bases from J, with 20 bases between. The CDR3 runs to 15 residues. The germline V gene has CDR1 SGHRS and CDR2 YFSETQ. DNA for the CDR3: TGCGCCAGCATGATATCGGGGGCCTCGGTAGAAAAACTGTTTTTT. This codes for CASMISGASVEKLFF.